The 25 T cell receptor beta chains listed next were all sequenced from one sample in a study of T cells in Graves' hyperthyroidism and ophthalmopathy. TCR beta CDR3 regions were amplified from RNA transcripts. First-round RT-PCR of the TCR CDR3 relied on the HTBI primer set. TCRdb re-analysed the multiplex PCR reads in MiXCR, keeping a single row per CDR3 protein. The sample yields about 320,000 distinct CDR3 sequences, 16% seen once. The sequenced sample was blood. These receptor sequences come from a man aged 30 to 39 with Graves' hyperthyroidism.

The CDR3 here is CASAPGTDALNTGELFF. The CDR3 DNA sequence: TGTGCTAGTGCCCCGGGGACCGACGCCTTGAACACCGGGGAGCTGTTTTTT. The chain is built from TRBV12-5 and TRBJ2-2; D may match TRBD1 or TRBD2 (5 bases each). V lost 7 bases to trimming and J lost 1 base, with 19 bases between them. Germline CDR1 is LGHNT and CDR2 is FRNRAP. The CDR3 length is 17 residues.

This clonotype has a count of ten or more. The CDR3 loop is CAVGRQTNTEAFF. In nucleotides, the CDR3 is TGTGCCGTAGGGAGGCAGACGAACACTGAAGCTTTCTTT. V is TRBV12-3 or TRBV12-4 and J is TRBJ1-1; D is unresolved. Trimming shortened V by 11 bases and J by 1 base, and 14 bases separated the two germline ends. The CDR3 extends over 13 amino acids.

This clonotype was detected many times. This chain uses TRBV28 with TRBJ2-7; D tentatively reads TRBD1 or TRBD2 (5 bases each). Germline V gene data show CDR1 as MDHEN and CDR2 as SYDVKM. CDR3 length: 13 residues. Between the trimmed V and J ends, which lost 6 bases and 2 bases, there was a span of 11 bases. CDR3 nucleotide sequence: TGTGCCAGCAGCTGGGGACCCCCCTACGAGCAGTACTTC. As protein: CASSWGPPYEQYF.

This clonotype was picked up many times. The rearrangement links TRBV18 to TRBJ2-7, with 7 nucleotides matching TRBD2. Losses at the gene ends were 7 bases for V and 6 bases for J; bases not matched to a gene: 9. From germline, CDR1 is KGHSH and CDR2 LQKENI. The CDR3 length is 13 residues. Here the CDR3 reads CASLLTSSGEQYF. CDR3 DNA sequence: TGTGCCAGCTTACTGACTAGCAGTGGCGAGCAGTACTTC.

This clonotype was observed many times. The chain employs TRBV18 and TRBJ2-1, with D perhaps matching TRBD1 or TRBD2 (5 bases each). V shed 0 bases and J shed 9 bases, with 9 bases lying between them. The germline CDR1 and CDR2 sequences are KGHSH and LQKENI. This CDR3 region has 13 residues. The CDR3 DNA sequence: TGTGCCAGCTCACCACCCGGGACGACTGAGCAGTTCTTC. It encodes CASSPPGTTEQFF.

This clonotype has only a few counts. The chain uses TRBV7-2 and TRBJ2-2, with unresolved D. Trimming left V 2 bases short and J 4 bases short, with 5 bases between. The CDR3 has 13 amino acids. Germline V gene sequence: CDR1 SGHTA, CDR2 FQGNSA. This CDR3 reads CASSLLITGELFF. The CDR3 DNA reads TGTGCCAGCAGCTTACTGATCACCGGGGAGCTGTTTTTT.

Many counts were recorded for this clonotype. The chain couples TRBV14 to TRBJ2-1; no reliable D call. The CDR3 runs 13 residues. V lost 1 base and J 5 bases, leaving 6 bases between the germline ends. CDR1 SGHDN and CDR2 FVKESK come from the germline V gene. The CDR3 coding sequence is TGTGCCAGCAGCCAAGGTCCCCACAATGAGCAGTTCTTC. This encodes CASSQGPHNEQFF.

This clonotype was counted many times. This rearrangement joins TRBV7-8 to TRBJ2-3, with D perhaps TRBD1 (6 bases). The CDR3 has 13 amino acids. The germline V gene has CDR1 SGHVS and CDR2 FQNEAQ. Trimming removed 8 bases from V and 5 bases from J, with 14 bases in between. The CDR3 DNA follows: TGTGCCAGCCTCCTGAAGGGGGAAGATACGCAGTATTTT. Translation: CASLLKGEDTQYF.

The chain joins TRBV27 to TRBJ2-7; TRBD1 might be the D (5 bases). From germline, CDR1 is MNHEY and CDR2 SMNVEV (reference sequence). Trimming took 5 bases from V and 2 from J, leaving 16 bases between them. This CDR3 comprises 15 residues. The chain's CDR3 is CASSPRGRAPYEQYF. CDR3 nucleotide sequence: TGTGCCAGCAGTCCACGCGGCAGGGCCCCCTACGAGCAGTACTTC.

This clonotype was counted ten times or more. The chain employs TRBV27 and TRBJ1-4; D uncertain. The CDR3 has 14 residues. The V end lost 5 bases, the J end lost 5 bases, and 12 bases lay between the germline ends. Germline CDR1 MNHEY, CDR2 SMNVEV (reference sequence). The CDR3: CASSAQAVNEKLFF. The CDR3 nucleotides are TGTGCCAGCAGTGCCCAGGCTGTAAATGAAAAACTGTTTTTT.

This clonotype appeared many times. The CDR3 is CASSLGVYNEQFF. As DNA, the CDR3 is TGCGCCAGCAGCTTGGGTGTCTACAATGAGCAGTTCTTC. The V and J genes are TRBV5-1 and TRBJ2-1; D remains unclear. V was cut by 0 bases and J by 3 bases, with 4 bases left in between. Germline assignment: CDR1 SGHRS and CDR2 YFSETQ. The CDR3 contains 13 residues.

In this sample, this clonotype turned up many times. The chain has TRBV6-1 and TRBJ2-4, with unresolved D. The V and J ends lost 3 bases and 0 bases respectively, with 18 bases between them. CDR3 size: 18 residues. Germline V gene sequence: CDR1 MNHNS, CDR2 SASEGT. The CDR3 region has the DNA TGTGCCAGCAGTGATTACGGCCTATTTTCACTAGCCAAAAACATTCAGTACTTC. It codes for CASSDYGLFSLAKNIQYF.

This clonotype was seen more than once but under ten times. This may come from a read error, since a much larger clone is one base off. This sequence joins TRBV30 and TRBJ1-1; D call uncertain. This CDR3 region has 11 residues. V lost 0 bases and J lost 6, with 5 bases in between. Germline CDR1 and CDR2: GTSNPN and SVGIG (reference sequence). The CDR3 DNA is TGTGCCTGGAGTGTAGCCGCTGAAGCTTTCTTT. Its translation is CAWSVAAEAFF.

Here the CDR3 reads CASRDGSYNSPLHF. CDR3 sequence (DNA): TGTGCCAGCCGCGACGGATCATATAATTCACCCCTCCACTTT. V gene TRBV18 combines with J gene TRBJ1-6; no clear D. Trimming left V 8 bases short and J 4 bases short, with 12 bases between. Germline V gives CDR1 KGHSH, CDR2 LQKENI. This CDR3 has 14 amino acids.

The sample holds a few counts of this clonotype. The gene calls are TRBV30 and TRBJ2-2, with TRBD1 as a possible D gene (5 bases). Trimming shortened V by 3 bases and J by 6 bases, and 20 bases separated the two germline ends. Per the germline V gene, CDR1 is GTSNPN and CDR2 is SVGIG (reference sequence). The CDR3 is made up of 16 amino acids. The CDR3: CAWSAGVGVMAGELFF. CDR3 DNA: TGTGCCTGGAGCGCCGGCGTAGGGGTTATGGCCGGGGAGCTGTTTTTT.

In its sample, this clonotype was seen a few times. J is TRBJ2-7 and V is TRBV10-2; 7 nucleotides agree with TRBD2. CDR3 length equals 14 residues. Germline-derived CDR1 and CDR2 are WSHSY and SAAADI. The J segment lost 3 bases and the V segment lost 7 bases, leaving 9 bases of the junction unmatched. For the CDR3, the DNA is TGCGCCAGCATTCCAAGCGGGGAACTCTACGAGCAGTACTTC. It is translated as CASIPSGELYEQYF.

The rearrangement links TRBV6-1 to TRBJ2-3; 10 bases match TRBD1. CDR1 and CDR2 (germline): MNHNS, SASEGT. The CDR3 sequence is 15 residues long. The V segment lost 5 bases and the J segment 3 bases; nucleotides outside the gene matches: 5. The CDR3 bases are TGTGCCAGCAGTCCCGACAGGGGGCCAACAGATACGCAGTATTTT. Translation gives CASSPDRGPTDTQYF.

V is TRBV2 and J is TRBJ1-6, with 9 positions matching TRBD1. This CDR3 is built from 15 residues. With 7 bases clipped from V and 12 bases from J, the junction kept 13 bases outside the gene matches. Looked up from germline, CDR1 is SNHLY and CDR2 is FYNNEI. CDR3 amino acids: CASTQQGQGDQPLHF. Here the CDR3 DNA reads TGTGCCAGCACCCAACAGGGACAGGGAGATCAACCCCTCCACTTT.

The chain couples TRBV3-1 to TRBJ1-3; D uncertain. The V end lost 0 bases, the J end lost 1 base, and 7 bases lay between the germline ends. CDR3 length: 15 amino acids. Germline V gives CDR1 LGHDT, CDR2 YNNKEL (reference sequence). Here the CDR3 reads CASSQDGGSGNTIYF. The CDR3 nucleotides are TGTGCCAGCAGCCAAGATGGAGGGTCTGGAAACACCATATATTTT.

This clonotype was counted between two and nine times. CDR3 nucleotide sequence: TGTGCCAGCATCCGAGGGGTGGCGAGTGAAAAACTGTTTTTT. It encodes CASIRGVASEKLFF. The chain combines TRBV12-3 or TRBV12-4 with TRBJ1-4; D might be TRBD1 (5 bases). The V and J ends lost 7 bases and 7 bases respectively, with 16 bases between them. CDR3 length: 14 residues.

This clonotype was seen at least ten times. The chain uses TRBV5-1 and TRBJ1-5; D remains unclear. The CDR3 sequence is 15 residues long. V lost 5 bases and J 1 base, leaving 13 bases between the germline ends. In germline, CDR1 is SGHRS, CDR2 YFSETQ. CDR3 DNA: TGCGCCAGCAGATTCCGAAAATGGAGCAATCAGCCCCAGCATTTT. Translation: CASRFRKWSNQPQHF.

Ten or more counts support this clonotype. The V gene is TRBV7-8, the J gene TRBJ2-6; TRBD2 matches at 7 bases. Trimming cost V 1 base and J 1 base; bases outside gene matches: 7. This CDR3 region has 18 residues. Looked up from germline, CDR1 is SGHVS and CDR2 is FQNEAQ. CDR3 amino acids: CASSLEGAGESGANVLTF. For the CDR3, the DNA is TGTGCCAGCAGCTTAGAGGGTGCGGGGGAGTCTGGGGCCAACGTCCTGACTTTC.

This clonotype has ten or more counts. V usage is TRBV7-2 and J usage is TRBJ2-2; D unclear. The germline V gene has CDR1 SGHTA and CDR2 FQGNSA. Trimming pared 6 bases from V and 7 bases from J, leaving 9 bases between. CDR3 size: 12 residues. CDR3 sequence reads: CASSQGYGELFF. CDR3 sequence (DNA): TGTGCCAGCAGTCAAGGGTACGGGGAGCTGTTTTTT.

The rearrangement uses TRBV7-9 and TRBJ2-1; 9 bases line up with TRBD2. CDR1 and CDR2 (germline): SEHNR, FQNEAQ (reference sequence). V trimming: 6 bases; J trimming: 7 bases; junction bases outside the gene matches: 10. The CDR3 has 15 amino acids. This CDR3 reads CASSLRVAGENEQFF. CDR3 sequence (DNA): TGTGCCAGCAGTCTTCGGGTAGCGGGAGAAAATGAGCAGTTCTTC.

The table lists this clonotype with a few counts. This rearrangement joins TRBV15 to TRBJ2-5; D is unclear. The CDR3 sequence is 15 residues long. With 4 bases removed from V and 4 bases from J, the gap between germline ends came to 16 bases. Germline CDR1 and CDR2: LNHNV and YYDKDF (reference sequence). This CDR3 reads CATSMGPNARETQYF. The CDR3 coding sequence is TGTGCCACCAGCATGGGCCCCAACGCCCGAGAGACCCAGTACTTC.